This T cell receptor (beta chain) was identified during a study of blood T cell repertoires in COVID-19. This table comes from immunoSEQ multiplex PCR, and its TCRdb copy is limited to in-frame clones, with some not included. The profile covers roughly 500,000 clones, with 88% appearing a single time and 1.5% to 2% taken by the ten largest. This clonotype was sampled from a woman between 35 and 50 years old who had recovered from COVID-19. Sequenced material: PBMCs or T cells enriched from blood (not recorded which).

The CDR3 DNA follows: TGTGCCAGCAGCGGGGCCTCCAGGGGGCGCGGTTATGGCTACACCTTC. Encoded protein: CASSGASRGRGYGYTF. The V gene is TRBV11-3, the J gene TRBJ1-2, with 8 positions matching TRBD1. In germline, CDR1 is SGHNT, CDR2 YENEEA. The CDR3 sequence is 16 residues long. V lost 5 bases and J lost 5; bases outside the gene matches: 13.